Below, 25 T cell receptor beta chains from the same sample are listed, as sequenced in a study of T cell changes during pregnancy in multiple sclerosis. Using immunoSEQ multiplex PCR, the repertoire was profiled, and TCRdb retains in-frame clones only, with some absent. The table records 75,000 to 95,000 clones, about 90% of them present only once. The sample was peripheral blood, taken in the first trimester of pregnancy. These receptors were collected from a female donor in good health, enrolled as a control in a pregnancy study.

The rearrangement joins TRBV5-4 to TRBJ1-4; D is unresolved. V lost 4 bases, J lost 8 bases, and 9 bases lay in between. The CDR3 runs 12 residues. The V gene's germline CDR1 is SGHNT and CDR2 YYREEE (reference sequence). This CDR3 reads CASSHAGEKLFF. The CDR3 nucleotides read TGTGCCAGCAGCCACGCGGGGGAAAAACTGTTTTTT.

The chain combines TRBV2 with TRBJ1-2; D not certain. Germline CDR1 is SNHLY and CDR2 is FYNNEI. With 7 bases removed from V and 7 bases from J, the gap between germline ends came to 19 bases. This CDR3 region has 14 residues. CDR3 in DNA: TGTGCCAGCACCCCCGAGGTGGCAGGAGGTGGCTACACCTTC. Translating gives CASTPEVAGGGYTF.

V usage is TRBV7-9 and J usage is TRBJ1-2; D gene uncertain. This CDR3 has 12 amino acids. Looked up from germline, CDR1 is SEHNR and CDR2 is FQNEAQ (reference sequence). V lost 1 base, J lost 4 bases, and 4 bases lay in between. The CDR3 bases are TGTGCCAGCAGCTTAGGCGTCTATGGCTACACCTTC. It encodes CASSLGVYGYTF.

V and J are TRBV7-8 and TRBJ1-1; 9 bases line up with TRBD1. The trim removed 5 bases at V and 3 bases at J, leaving 4 bases unmatched. The CDR3 totals 14 residues. Looked up from germline, CDR1 is SGHVS and CDR2 is FQNEAQ. The CDR3 reads CASSVQGADTEAFF. CDR3 DNA: TGTGCCAGCAGCGTACAGGGGGCGGACACTGAAGCTTTCTTT.

The genes are TRBV28 and TRBJ2-3, with D possibly TRBD1 on 5 matching bases. This CDR3 has 17 residues. CDR1 is MDHEN, CDR2 SYDVKM, per germline. V lost 3 bases, J lost 2 bases, and 18 bases lay in between. The CDR3 DNA sequence: TGTGCCAGCAGTTTTTCCCTCACAGGAACTCTCACAGATACGCAGTATTTT. This codes for CASSFSLTGTLTDTQYF.

This chain joins TRBV7-9 and TRBJ2-1; 7 bases fit TRBD1. The germline CDR1 and CDR2 sequences are SEHNR and FQNEAQ (reference sequence). The CDR3 extends over 14 amino acids. Losses at the gene ends were 2 bases for V and 9 bases for J; bases not matched to a gene: 7. The CDR3 here is CASSLPRGRGEQFF. For the CDR3, the DNA is TGTGCCAGCAGCTTACCAAGGGGGCGCGGTGAGCAGTTCTTC. Variable domain in full (rest from reference TRBV7-9 and TRBJ2-1): DTGVSQNPRHKITKRGQNVTFRCDPISEHNRLYWYRQTLGQGPEFLTYFQNEAQLEKSRLLSDRFSAERPKGSFSTLEIQRTEQGDSAMYLCASSLPRGRGEQFFGPGTRLTVL.

Notes on this clone: At one of its ends the junction is not consistent with the germline gene, which may arise from a read error. V is TRBV11-2 and J is TRBJ2-6, with 8 bases fitting TRBD1. This CDR3 contains 17 residues. The V gene's germline CDR1 is SGHAT and CDR2 FQNNGV. CDR3 loop: CTSSLDYQGAGANVLTF. CDR3 nucleotides: TGTACCAGCAGCTTAGATTACCAGGGGGCCGGGGCCAACGTCCTGACTTTC.

The chain joins TRBV7-8 to TRBJ1-2; TRBD1 aligns across 8 bases. Germline V gene sequence: CDR1 SGHVS, CDR2 FQNEAQ. V lost 1 base to trimming and J lost 3 bases; unmatched junction nucleotides: 4. This CDR3 region has 15 residues. The chain's CDR3 is CASSLGAGGDYGYTF. DNA of the CDR3: TGTGCCAGCAGCTTAGGGGCAGGGGGCGACTATGGCTACACCTTC.

Comment on this clone: This likely comes from a read error, as the CDR3 has no conserved phenylalanine or tryptophan at its end. It is unclear where the CDR3 begins or ends on the DNA, so no DNA is shown, and the CDR3 is as TCRdb lists it. This rearrangement joins TRBV23-1 to TRBJ1-1; the D segment call TRBD1 is taken from the table without a DNA check. TRBV23-1 qualifies as an ORF whose function is uncertain. The CDR3 is 8 amino acids long, termini counted. CDR3 sequence reads: CASRTHPM.

The chain couples TRBV11-2 to TRBJ1-1, with a weak D call TRBD1 (6 bases). The germline V and J ends were trimmed by 5 bases and 5 bases, with 18 bases remaining between them. The CDR3 length is 15 residues. Germline lookup yields CDR1 SGHAT and CDR2 FQNNGV. CDR3 region: CASSHGGAVGTEAFF. CDR3 nucleotide sequence: TGTGCCAGCAGCCACGGGGGGGCGGTAGGGACTGAAGCTTTCTTT.

The CDR3 region is CASSSRTGDSNTGELFF. CDR3 DNA: TGCGCCAGCAGCTCGAGGACAGGGGACTCGAACACCGGGGAGCTGTTTTTT. This chain connects TRBV4-1 to TRBJ2-2; TRBD1 agrees at 9 bases. Germline V gives CDR1 MGHRA, CDR2 YSYEKL. This CDR3 is built from 17 residues. V was clipped by 5 bases and J by 0 bases; unmatched bases: 7.

V gene TRBV2 combines with J gene TRBJ1-4; 11 bases fit TRBD1. Unmatched junction bases numbered 2, after V lost 2 bases and J lost 6 bases. CDR3 length: 15 amino acids. Germline V lookup: CDR1 SNHLY, CDR2 FYNNEI. The CDR3 region is CASSEPGQGDEKLFF. CDR3 in DNA: TGTGCCAGCAGTGAACCGGGACAGGGGGATGAAAAACTGTTTTTT.

The genes are TRBV9 and TRBJ2-3; a possible D gene is TRBD1 (6 bases). The CDR3 sequence is 13 residues long. Germline V gene lookup returns CDR1 SGDLS and CDR2 YYNGEE. Trimming removed 4 bases from V and 8 bases from J, with 14 bases in between. The CDR3 is CASSTVGTSTQYF. DNA for the CDR3: TGTGCCAGCAGCACGGTCGGGACAAGTACGCAGTATTTT.

The CDR3 protein is CASSRQGQNTGELFF. The CDR3 DNA reads TGTGCCAGCAGCCGACAGGGGCAAAACACCGGGGAGCTGTTTTTT. This chain connects TRBV5-5 to TRBJ2-2; 8 nucleotides match TRBD1. CDR3 size: 15 residues. V lost 4 bases, J lost 2 bases, and 4 bases stayed unmatched. CDR1 is SGHKS, CDR2 YYEKEE, per germline (reference sequence).

As regards this clone: An end of the junction differs from the germline gene, which may be a read error. The chain has TRBV2 and TRBJ2-7; D is perhaps TRBD1 (6 bases). Germline CDR1 SNHLY, CDR2 FYNNEI. This CDR3 spans 14 amino acids. DNA for the CDR3: TGTGCCAGCAGTCAAGCGGCCAACAGGGCGATCATATACTTC. This translates into CASSQAANRAIIYF.

The chain carries TRBV28 and TRBJ2-7, with no clear D. The CDR3 runs 14 residues. The germline V and J ends were trimmed by 5 bases and 4 bases, with 15 bases remaining between them. Germline assignment: CDR1 MDHEN and CDR2 SYDVKM. The CDR3 nucleotides are TGTGCCAGCAGTCTCCCCGAGCCGCGTTACGAGCAGTACTTC. It yields the protein CASSLPEPRYEQYF.

Worth noting for this clone: The DNA is left out, because the CDR3 cannot be placed on it with certainty; the CDR3 is given as TCRdb lists it. The genes are TRBV15 and TRBJ1-6; the table's D call TRBD1 went unverified against the DNA. Germline-derived CDR1 and CDR2 are LNHNV and YYDKDF (reference sequence). The CDR3 length equals 15 residues, ends included. The CDR3 reads CATSILGQGSSPLHF.

This clone was observed once. The rearrangement joins TRBV7-9 to TRBJ1-2; a possible D gene is TRBD1 (5 bases). Germline values: CDR1 SEHNR, CDR2 FQNEAQ (reference sequence). There are 15 residues in the CDR3. Trimming cost V 5 bases and J 2 bases, with 15 bases left between them. The CDR3 coding sequence is TGTGCCAGCAGCCCCAGGGAGGAGACGAACTATGGCTACACCTTC. Protein product: CASSPREETNYGYTF.

The chain couples TRBV29-1 to TRBJ2-7, with TRBD2 matching over 13 bases. The CDR3 has 16 amino acids. With 2 bases clipped from V and 6 bases from J, the junction kept 10 bases outside the gene matches. Looked up from germline, CDR1 is SQVTM and CDR2 is ANQGSEA. The CDR3 loop is CSVETRTSGSLGEQYF. The CDR3 DNA reads as TGCAGCGTTGAAACCCGGACTAGCGGGAGTCTTGGCGAGCAGTACTTC.

This chain uses TRBV18 with TRBJ1-4; 7 nucleotides align to TRBD1. The CDR3 has 14 amino acids. V shed 4 bases and J 3 bases; nucleotides not matched to a gene: 2. The germline V gene has CDR1 KGHSH and CDR2 LQKENI. The CDR3 loop reads CASSLDRANEKLFF. The CDR3 DNA reads as TGTGCCAGCTCACTCGACAGGGCTAATGAAAAACTGTTTTTT.

The rearrangement joins TRBV7-9 to TRBJ2-2; 8 bases agree with TRBD2. V shed 11 bases, J shed 5 bases, and the junction held 10 bases outside the gene matches. The CDR3 totals 14 residues. Per the germline V gene, CDR1 is SEHNR and CDR2 is FQNEAQ (reference sequence). The CDR3 here is CAGGGTSQTGELFF. Written as DNA, the CDR3 is TGTGCCGGAGGAGGGACTAGTCAAACCGGGGAGCTGTTTTTT.

This chain joins TRBV5-1 and TRBJ2-1, with D possibly being TRBD1 (6 bases). Germline loops: CDR1 SGHRS, CDR2 YFSETQ. The CDR3 covers 15 residues. Trimming shortened V by 2 bases and J by 0 bases, and 9 bases separated the two germline ends. The CDR3 reads CASSLTDSSYNEQFF. CDR3 coding DNA: TGCGCCAGCAGCTTAACGGACAGCTCCTACAATGAGCAGTTCTTC.

The J gene is TRBJ2-7, the V gene TRBV11-3, with a tentative D call TRBD1 (6 bases). V was clipped by 4 bases and J by 3 bases, with 13 bases between them. The length of the CDR3 is 14 residues. CDR1 is SGHNT, CDR2 YENEEA, per germline. The CDR3 DNA reads as TGTGCCAGCAGCTCCGGGACACCTGGCTACGAGCAGTACTTC. It yields the protein CASSSGTPGYEQYF.

This chain connects TRBV6-1 to TRBJ2-5; 10 bases match TRBD2. V lost 4 bases to trimming and J lost 7 bases; unmatched junction nucleotides: 12. Germline CDR1 MNHNS, CDR2 SASEGT. The CDR3 contains 16 residues. CDR3 nucleotide sequence: TGTGCCAGCAGTGCCCTAGCGGGGGCCACTCGAGGGACCCAGTACTTC. It codes for CASSALAGATRGTQYF.

This chain links TRBV25-1 with TRBJ2-7, with 10 bases lining up with TRBD2. The germline CDR1 and CDR2 sequences are MGHDK and SYGVNS. V was clipped by 5 bases and J by 7 bases; unmatched bases: 5. The CDR3 is 13 residues long. The CDR3 protein is CASSPLAGVEQYF. The CDR3 DNA is TGTGCCAGCAGTCCCCTAGCGGGGGTTGAGCAGTACTTC.